A single sample is the source of the 28 T cell receptor beta chains below, sequenced in a study of blood T cell repertoires in COVID-19. Here immunoSEQ multiplex PCR was the method, and the copy in TCRdb shows in-frame clones only, minus some. The sample has around 370,000 clones; approximately 89% are singletons. Sequenced material: peripheral blood. These receptors were taken from a woman between 18 and 30 years old who had recovered from COVID-19.

This sequence joins TRBV4-3 and TRBJ1-4; unclear D gene. The CDR3 loop spans 14 amino acids. The germline gives CDR1 LGHNA, CDR2 YSLEER. V was clipped by 0 bases and J by 10 bases, with 12 bases between them. The CDR3 nucleotides are TGCGCCAGCAGCCAAGAAAAGGTCACGGGAAAACTGTTTTTT. Its translation: CASSQEKVTGKLFF.

The gene calls are TRBV11-2 and TRBJ1-2, with TRBD1 matching over 7 bases. CDR1 is SGHAT, CDR2 FQNNGV, per germline. V lost 5 bases to trimming and J lost 7 bases; unmatched junction nucleotides: 10. The CDR3 length is 14 residues. CDR3 in DNA: TGTGCCAGCAGCCTACAGACAGGGTCCCTTGGCTACACCTTC. This sequence encodes CASSLQTGSLGYTF.

The rearrangement links TRBV19 to TRBJ1-5; 7 nucleotides line up with TRBD1. J was trimmed by 4 bases and V by 3 bases; bases with no gene match: 6. This CDR3 is built from 15 residues. The germline V gene encodes CDR1 LNHDA and CDR2 SQIVND (reference sequence). This CDR3 reads CASSILAGGNQPQHF. The CDR3 DNA reads TGTGCCAGTAGTATCCTTGCAGGGGGGAATCAGCCCCAGCATTTT.

This clone was seen a few times. CDR3 nucleotide sequence: TGTGCCAGCTCACCCCCCGGACAGAAACTAGAATCAGATACGCAGTATTTT. Translation: CASSPPGQKLESDTQYF. The rearrangement joins TRBV18 to TRBJ2-3; possibly TRBD1 for D (6 bases). The CDR3 contains 17 residues. Trimming removed 3 bases at V and 4 bases at J, with 20 bases between. Germline loops: CDR1 KGHSH, CDR2 LQKENI.

The chain has TRBV3-1 (or the pseudogene TRBV3-2) and TRBJ2-1, with 10 bases fitting TRBD2. J lost 0 bases, V lost 1 base, and 3 bases had no gene match. The CDR3 covers 17 residues. Germline assignment: CDR1 LGHDT and CDR2 YNNKEL (reference sequence). The CDR3 region is CASSQGLAGASYNEQFF. For the CDR3, the DNA is TGTGCCAGCAGCCAAGGTCTAGCGGGAGCCTCCTACAATGAGCAGTTCTTC.

A single count supports this clone. V and J are TRBV19 and TRBJ2-1; tentatively, D is TRBD2 (6 bases). The CDR3 runs to 14 residues. Germline-derived CDR1 and CDR2 are LNHDA and SQIVND (reference sequence). Trimming took 10 bases from V and 0 from J, leaving 13 bases between them. CDR3 nucleotides: TGTGCCACGAAAGCGGGCCCCTCCTACAATGAGCAGTTCTTC. Its protein product is CATKAGPSYNEQFF.

This sequence joins TRBV11-3 and TRBJ2-7, with 8 nucleotides matching TRBD2. With V trimmed by 0 bases and J by 5 bases, 6 bases remained unmatched. The CDR3 loop spans 15 amino acids. Germline loops: CDR1 SGHNT, CDR2 YENEEA. In nucleotides, the CDR3 is TGTGCCAGCAGCTTAGATTCAGCGGGAGAAGACGAGCAGTACGTC. This translates into CASSLDSAGEDEQYV.

This clone was recorded only once. The chain has TRBV6-6 and TRBJ2-1; weak D call: TRBD2 (6 bases). The V gene lost 5 bases and the J gene lost 6 bases, with 14 bases spanning the gap. Germline CDR1 MNHNY, CDR2 SVGAGI (reference sequence). The length of the CDR3 is 14 residues. CDR3: CASSRDLPTNEQFF. The CDR3 DNA reads as TGTGCCAGCAGTCGGGACTTGCCGACCAATGAGCAGTTCTTC.

The V gene is TRBV6-2 or TRBV6-3, the J gene TRBJ2-1, with 13 bases lining up with TRBD2. Per germline, CDR1 MNHEY and CDR2 SVGEGT. The CDR3 has 15 amino acids. V lost 4 bases, J lost 3 bases, and 0 bases stayed unmatched. The CDR3 spells CASSWTSGSYNEQFF. The CDR3 coding sequence is TGTGCCAGCAGTTGGACTAGCGGGAGCTACAATGAGCAGTTCTTC.

This chain connects TRBV4-1 to TRBJ2-1, with 7 nucleotides matching TRBD1. Per the germline V gene, CDR1 is MGHRA and CDR2 is YSYEKL. V lost 4 bases to trimming and J lost 0 bases; unmatched junction nucleotides: 3. This CDR3 has 15 residues. CDR3 coding DNA: TGCGCCAGCAGCCGCGCAGGGGGCTCCTACAATGAGCAGTTCTTC. Translation gives CASSRAGGSYNEQFF.

The V and J genes are TRBV19 and TRBJ2-5, with D possibly TRBD1 on 5 matching bases. Germline-derived CDR1 and CDR2 are LNHDA and SQIVND (reference sequence). V was shortened by 6 bases and J by 2 bases, with 10 bases between the two germline ends. This CDR3 spans 13 amino acids. CDR3 residues: CASRGRAQETQYF. The CDR3 DNA is TGTGCCAGTAGGGGCAGGGCTCAAGAGACCCAGTACTTC.

This rearrangement joins TRBV11-3 to TRBJ2-2; no clear D. V dropped 4 bases and J dropped 2 bases, with 14 bases sitting between them. The CDR3 runs 16 residues. From germline, CDR1 is SGHNT and CDR2 YENEEA. CDR3 amino acids: CASSSNPNINTGELFF. CDR3 sequence (DNA): TGTGCCAGCAGCTCGAACCCCAACATTAACACCGGGGAGCTGTTTTTT.

The chain employs TRBV6-1 and TRBJ1-2; 7 bases are a match to TRBD1. V was pared by 6 bases and J by 0 bases, with 7 bases of the junction left unmatched. The CDR3 is 15 amino acids. Germline lookup yields CDR1 MNHNS and CDR2 SASEGT. The CDR3 DNA reads as TGTGCCAGCAGCTATAATACAGGGGCTAACTATGGCTACACCTTC. This translates into CASSYNTGANYGYTF.

The chain combines TRBV6-2 or TRBV6-3 with TRBJ2-2; D is perhaps TRBD2 (6 bases). This CDR3 region has 17 residues. The germline V gene has CDR1 MNHEY and CDR2 SVGEGT. Trimming left V 8 bases short and J 2 bases short, with 21 bases between. The CDR3 DNA sequence: TGTGCCAGCCGCCAAAGCGGGCGGTCCCTTAACACCGGGGAGCTGTTTTTT. It specifies CASRQSGRSLNTGELFF.

The genes are TRBV5-1 and TRBJ2-1; 8 bases agree with TRBD2. The CDR3 consists of 15 residues. With V trimmed by 4 bases and J by 5 bases, 8 bases remained unmatched. Germline CDR1 reads SGHRS; CDR2 reads YFSETQ. CDR3 nucleotide sequence: TGCGCCAGCAGCCGGGGTGGAGCGGGGGACAATGAGCAGTTCTTC. It yields the protein CASSRGGAGDNEQFF.

The sample holds one count of this clone. Other DNA sequences in this sample translate to the same CDR3. The chain links TRBV12-3 or TRBV12-4 to TRBJ2-5, with 7 bases fitting TRBD2. After removal of 3 bases from V and 5 bases from J, the junction contained 0 bases not matched to a gene. The CDR3 covers 12 residues. The DNA for the CDR3 is TGTGCCAGCAGTTTGCGGGAGGAGACCCAGTACTTC. It codes for CASSLREETQYF.

J is TRBJ2-3 and V is TRBV15; D gene ambiguous. V was pared by 3 bases and J by 4 bases, with 5 bases between. Germline lookup yields CDR1 LNHNV and CDR2 YYDKDF (reference sequence). This CDR3 has 12 residues. CDR3 sequence: CATSSSSDTQYF. CDR3 nucleotide sequence: TGTGCCACCAGCAGTTCTTCAGATACGCAGTATTTT.

The chain is built from TRBV6-5 and TRBJ1-1; D unclear. CDR1 is MNHEY and CDR2 is SVGAGI in the germline V gene. This CDR3 has 14 residues. The V end was cut by 7 bases, the J end by 2 bases, with 14 bases between. The CDR3 reads CASIPLRGNTEAFF. CDR3 DNA sequence: TGTGCCAGCATTCCCCTGCGCGGTAACACTGAAGCTTTCTTT.

The rearrangement links TRBV24-1 to TRBJ1-2, with no clear D. Per germline, CDR1 KGHDR and CDR2 SFDVKD. V lost 1 base and J 8 bases, leaving 7 bases between the germline ends. CDR3 length equals 12 residues. The chain's CDR3 is CATSDFGRGYTF. DNA for the CDR3: TGTGCCACCAGTGATTTCGGGAGAGGCTACACCTTC.

The gene calls are TRBV9 and TRBJ2-1; possible D gene TRBD1, 6 bases. Germline values: CDR1 SGDLS, CDR2 YYNGEE. The V and J ends lost 4 bases and 9 bases respectively, with 20 bases between them. This CDR3 region has 15 residues. CDR3 sequence reads: CASSTTGMSPTEQFF. Here the CDR3 DNA reads TGTGCCAGCAGCACCACAGGGATGAGCCCAACTGAGCAGTTCTTC.

The chain is built from TRBV11-3 and TRBJ2-5; D is undetermined. V lost 4 bases and J lost 1, with 13 bases in between. The germline V gene encodes CDR1 SGHNT and CDR2 YENEEA. The CDR3 loop spans 15 amino acids. The CDR3 sequence is CASSSKLVGQETQYF. CDR3 DNA sequence: TGTGCCAGCAGCTCAAAACTCGTCGGCCAAGAGACCCAGTACTTC.

This clone was detected a few times. The chain couples TRBV5-1 to TRBJ1-4; TRBD1 aligns across 8 bases. This CDR3 is 16 amino acids long. Germline trimming cut 0 bases from V and 3 bases from J; bases unmatched to any gene: 4. Per the germline V gene, CDR1 is SGHRS and CDR2 is YFSETQ. CDR3 sequence (DNA): TGCGCCAGCAGCTTGGAAGGACAGGGAGCTAATGAAAAACTGTTTTTT. The encoded protein is CASSLEGQGANEKLFF.

The genes are TRBV19 and TRBJ1-5, with D unclear. Germline CDR1 LNHDA, CDR2 SQIVND (reference sequence). CDR3 length equals 15 residues. V was clipped by 3 bases and J by 2 bases, with 11 bases between them. The CDR3 DNA reads as TGTGCCAGTAGTATGTCGTCGAGTGGCAATCAGCCCCAGCATTTT. It translates to CASSMSSSGNQPQHF.

This rearrangement joins TRBV15 to TRBJ2-5; D gene unclear. Trimming cost V 1 base and J 3 bases, with 12 bases left between them. Germline CDR1 LNHNV, CDR2 YYDKDF (reference sequence). The CDR3 contains 15 residues. CDR3 loop: CATSRVATPKETQYF. The CDR3 bases are TGTGCCACCAGCAGAGTGGCAACCCCGAAAGAGACCCAGTACTTC.

Only a few counts were recorded for this clone. This sequence joins TRBV5-6 and TRBJ1-2; no clear D gene. CDR3 length: 14 residues. Germline CDR1 is SGHDT and CDR2 is YYEEEE. Deletions cut 4 bases from V and 8 bases from J, with 18 bases between. CDR3 protein: CASSPVGLEGGYTF. CDR3 bases: TGTGCCAGCAGCCCCGTGGGGTTGGAGGGCGGCTACACCTTC.

The chain combines TRBV4-1 with TRBJ1-2; the match to TRBD1 covers 9 bases. CDR1 is MGHRA, CDR2 YSYEKL, per germline. V lost 4 bases and J lost 2; bases outside the gene matches: 11. CDR3 length: 17 amino acids. CDR3 DNA: TGCGCCAGCAGCCCAGCCGGGACAGGGAATGGAAACTATGGCTACACCTTC. Its protein is CASSPAGTGNGNYGYTF.

The rearrangement joins TRBV5-4 to TRBJ1-4; no firm D call. Trimming took 2 bases from V and 0 from J, leaving 8 bases between them. There are 15 residues in the CDR3. Germline loops: CDR1 SGHNT, CDR2 YYREEE (reference sequence). In DNA, the CDR3 is TGTGCCAGCAGCTTAGGGAGAGCAACTAATGAAAAACTGTTTTTT. Translation gives CASSLGRATNEKLFF.

V usage is TRBV11-3 and J usage is TRBJ2-1, with 10 bases lining up with TRBD2. The junction had 15 bases not matched to a gene; V was cut back by 0 bases and J by 7 bases. CDR1 SGHNT and CDR2 YENEEA come from the germline V gene. The CDR3 has 19 amino acids. The CDR3 region is CASSLDRIPAGGPLNEQFF. The DNA of the CDR3 is TGTGCCAGCAGCTTAGATCGGATCCCAGCGGGAGGGCCTTTAAATGAGCAGTTCTTC.